This T cell receptor (beta chain) was captured in a study of cytotoxic CD8 clonotypes in ibrutinib-treated CLL. Study background: Response samples were obtained once patients had received a median 12 months of treatment, range 6 to 36. When averaged across all of the samples, the counts came to some 250,000 productive templates and 86,000 or so productive rearrangements. Study-wide findings and caveats: Patients showed higher baseline clonality than age-matched healthy donors, and it tracked circulating CD8+ T-cell counts.

Germline V CDR1 and CDR2: SGHVS, FNYEAQ. V lost 2 bases to trimming and J lost 5 bases; unmatched junction nucleotides: 9. CDR3 length equals 17 residues. Only in-frame clones appear in the TCRdb table, and some are missing; sequencing was by immunoSEQ multiplex PCR. The sample contains approximately 80,000 clones, about 82% of which appear only once. In regard to this clone: The target antigen is unknown.

The rearrangement uses TRBV7-6 and TRBJ2-5; 12 bases map to TRBD2. The sample was PBMCs, taken before ibrutinib treatment. The clonotype comes from a human donor with chronic lymphocytic leukemia. This CDR3 is CASSLTRLAGVRETQYF. DNA of the CDR3: TGTGCCAGCAGCTTAACCCGACTAGCGGGAGTTCGGGAGACCCAGTACTTC.